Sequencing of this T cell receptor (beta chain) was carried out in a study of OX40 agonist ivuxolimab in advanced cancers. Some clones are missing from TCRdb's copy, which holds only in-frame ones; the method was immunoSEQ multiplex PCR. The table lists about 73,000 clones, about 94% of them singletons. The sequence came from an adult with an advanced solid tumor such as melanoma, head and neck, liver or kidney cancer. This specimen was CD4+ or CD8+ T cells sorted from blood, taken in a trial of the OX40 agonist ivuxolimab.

The CDR3 here is CASSLLGIAFGSDTQYF. As DNA, the CDR3 is TGTGCCAGCAGCTTATTGGGAATCGCTTTCGGGTCAGATACGCAGTATTTT. The chain uses TRBV7-2 and TRBJ2-3; no clear D. The CDR3 loop spans 17 amino acids. Between the trimmed V and J ends, which lost 2 bases and 4 bases, there was a span of 19 bases. The germline CDR1 and CDR2 sequences are SGHTA and FQGNSA.